In this sample, the clone carrying this TCR beta chain turned up many times. The antigen remains undetermined. The CDR3 extends over 14 amino acids. V lost 8 bases to trimming and J lost 0 bases; unmatched junction nucleotides: 6. The germline V gene encodes CDR1 SGHRS and CDR2 YFSETQ. Individual cDNA molecules each received unique molecular identifiers attached to them. TCRdb redid the calling of the 5' RACE reads with MiXCR, one entry per CDR3 protein. In the table there are around 52,000 distinct CDR3 sequences, 10% to 15% of which are singletons. The data were taken from a study of early T cells in non-severe SARS-CoV-2 infection. Across the study: Chains were unpaired, as sequencing was done on bulk RNA from unsorted whole blood.

General observations from the study: Database matching using VDJdb favored anti-spike CD8 responses, with private and CD4 specificities left missing.

The receptor was derived from an adult who was a healthcare worker with PCR-confirmed SARS-CoV-2 infection or an uninfected control (not recorded which). The specimen sequenced was whole blood. The chain has TRBV5-1 and TRBJ2-7; 9 bases map to TRBD2. CDR3 sequence: CARRGGASSYEQYF. CDR3 in DNA: TGCGCCAGACGCGGGGGGGCGAGCTCCTACGAGCAGTACTTC. The full variable domain, its missing parts supplied by reference TRBV5-1 and TRBJ2-7, is KAGVTQTPRYLIKTRGQQVTLSCSPISGHRSVSWYQQTPGQGLQFLFEYFSETQRNKGNFPGRFSGRQFSNSRSEMNVSTLELGDSALYLCARRGGASSYEQYFGPGTRLTVT.